Detailed here is one TCR beta chain. No antigen is known for it. This sample was included in a study of vaccination effects on CD4 cells after COVID-19. At the level of the study: A few million PBMC were seeded per well and grown in the presence of about 10 IU/ml IL-2 and around 10 ug/ml peptides. Broader study findings: Convalescent patients were scarce in the study, and it lacked early post-infection timepoints. Clonal contraction was marked in infection- and vaccine-induced clones late after vaccination.

The repertoire was sequenced with immunoSEQ multiplex PCR; TCRdb's copy has only in-frame clones and lacks some. The table lists 65,000 to 80,000 clones, roughly 80% of them singletons. The CDR3 extends over 15 amino acids. The V gene's germline CDR1 is SGHKS and CDR2 YYEKEE (reference sequence). V was trimmed by 0 bases and J by 3 bases, leaving 13 bases between them. CD4+ T cells were isolated after nine to ten days of culture. The clonotype originates from a human donor who received a COVID-19 vaccine. The gene calls are TRBV5-5 and TRBJ2-7; D is unresolved. Sequences were derived from CD4+ T cells from PBMCs cultured without peptide, sampled before COVID-19 vaccination. CDR3 coding DNA: TGTGCCAGCAGCTTGGCTGCGCAGCATCTCTACGAGCAGTACGTC. Translation gives CASSLAAQHLYEQYV.